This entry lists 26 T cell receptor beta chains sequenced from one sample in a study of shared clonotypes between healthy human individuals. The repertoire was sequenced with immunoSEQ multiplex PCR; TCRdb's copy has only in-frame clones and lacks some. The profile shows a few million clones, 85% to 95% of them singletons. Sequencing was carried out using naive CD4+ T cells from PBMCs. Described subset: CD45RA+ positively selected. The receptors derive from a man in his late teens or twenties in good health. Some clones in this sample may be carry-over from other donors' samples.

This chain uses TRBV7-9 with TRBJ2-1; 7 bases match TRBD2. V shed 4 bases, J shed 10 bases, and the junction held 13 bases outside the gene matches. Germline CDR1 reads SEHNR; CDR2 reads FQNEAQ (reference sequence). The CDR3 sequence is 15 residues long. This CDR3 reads CASSSPGLPSGEQFF. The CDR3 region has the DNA TGTGCCAGCAGCTCACCGGGACTACCATCGGGGGAGCAGTTCTTC.

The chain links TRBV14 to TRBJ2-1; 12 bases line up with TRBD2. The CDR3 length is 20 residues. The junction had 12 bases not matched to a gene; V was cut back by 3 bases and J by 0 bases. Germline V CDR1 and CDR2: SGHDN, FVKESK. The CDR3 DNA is TGTGCCAGCAGCCAGAGGCTGGGACTAGCGGGCTTCAGCTCCTACAATGAGCAGTTCTTC. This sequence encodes CASSQRLGLAGFSSYNEQFF.

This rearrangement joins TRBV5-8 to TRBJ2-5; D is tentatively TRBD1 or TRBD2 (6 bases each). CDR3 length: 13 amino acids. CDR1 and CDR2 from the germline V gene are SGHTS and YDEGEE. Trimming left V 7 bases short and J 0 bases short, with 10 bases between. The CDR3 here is CASWRDNQETQYF. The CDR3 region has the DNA TGTGCCAGCTGGAGGGACAACCAAGAGACCCAGTACTTC. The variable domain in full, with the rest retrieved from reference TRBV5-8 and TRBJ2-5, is EAGVTQSPTHLIKTRGQQATLRCSPISGHTSVYWYQQALGLGLQFLLWYDEGEERNRGNFPPRFSGRQFPNYSSELNVNALELEDSALYLCASWRDNQETQYFGPGTRLLVL.

The CDR3 region is CASSIEQGHIQYF. DNA for the CDR3: TGTGCCAGTAGTATAGAACAGGGGCACATTCAGTACTTC. V is TRBV19 and J is TRBJ2-4; 7 bases line up with TRBD1. Germline CDR1 and CDR2: LNHDA and SQIVND (reference sequence). The CDR3 has 13 amino acids. V trimming: 0 bases; J trimming: 8 bases; junction bases outside the gene matches: 1.

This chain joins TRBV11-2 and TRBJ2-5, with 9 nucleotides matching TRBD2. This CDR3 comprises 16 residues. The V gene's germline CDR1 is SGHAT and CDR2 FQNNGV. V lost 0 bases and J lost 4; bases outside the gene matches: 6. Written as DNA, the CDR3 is TGTGCCAGCAGCTTAGAGGGCCTAGCGGGAATAGAGACCCAGTACTTC. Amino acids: CASSLEGLAGIETQYF.

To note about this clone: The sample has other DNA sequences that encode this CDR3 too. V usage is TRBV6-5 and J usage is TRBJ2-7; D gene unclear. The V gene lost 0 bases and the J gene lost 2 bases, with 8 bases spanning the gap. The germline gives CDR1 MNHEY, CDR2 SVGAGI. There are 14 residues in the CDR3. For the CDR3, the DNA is TGTGCCAGCAGTTACTCTAGGCAGACCTACGAGCAGTACTTC. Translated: CASSYSRQTYEQYF.

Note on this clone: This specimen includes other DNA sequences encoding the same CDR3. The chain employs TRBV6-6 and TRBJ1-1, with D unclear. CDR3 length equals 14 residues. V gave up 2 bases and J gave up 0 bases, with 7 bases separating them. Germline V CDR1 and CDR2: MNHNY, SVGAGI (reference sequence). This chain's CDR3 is CASSYGSMNTEAFF. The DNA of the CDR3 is TGTGCCAGCAGTTACGGCAGCATGAACACTGAAGCTTTCTTT.

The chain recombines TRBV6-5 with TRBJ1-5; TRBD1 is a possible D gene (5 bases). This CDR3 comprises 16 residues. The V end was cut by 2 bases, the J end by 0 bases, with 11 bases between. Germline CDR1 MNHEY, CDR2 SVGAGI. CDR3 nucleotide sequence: TGTGCCAGCAGTTACGAGGGACTGTATAGCAATCAGCCCCAGCATTTT. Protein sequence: CASSYEGLYSNQPQHF.

The CDR3 sequence is CSVVSGYSTDTQYF. In nucleotides, the CDR3 is TGCAGCGTTGTATCGGGGTACAGCACAGATACGCAGTATTTT. J is TRBJ2-3 and V is TRBV29-1, with D perhaps matching TRBD2 (5 bases). V shed 4 bases and J shed 0 bases, with 11 bases lying between them. The length of the CDR3 is 14 residues. The germline CDR1 and CDR2 sequences are SQVTM and ANQGSEA.

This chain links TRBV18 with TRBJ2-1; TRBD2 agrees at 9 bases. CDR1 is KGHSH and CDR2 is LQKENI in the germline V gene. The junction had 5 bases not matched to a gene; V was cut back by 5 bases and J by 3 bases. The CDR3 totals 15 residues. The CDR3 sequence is CASSNLREGYNEQFF. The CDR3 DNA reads TGTGCCAGCTCAAACCTGCGGGAGGGCTACAATGAGCAGTTCTTC.

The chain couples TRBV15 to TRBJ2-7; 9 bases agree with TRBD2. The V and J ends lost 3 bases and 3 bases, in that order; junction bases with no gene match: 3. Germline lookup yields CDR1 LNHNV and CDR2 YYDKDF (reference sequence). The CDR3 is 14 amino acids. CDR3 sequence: CATSRTSGLYEQYF. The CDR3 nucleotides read TGTGCCACCAGCAGGACTAGCGGACTCTACGAGCAGTACTTC.

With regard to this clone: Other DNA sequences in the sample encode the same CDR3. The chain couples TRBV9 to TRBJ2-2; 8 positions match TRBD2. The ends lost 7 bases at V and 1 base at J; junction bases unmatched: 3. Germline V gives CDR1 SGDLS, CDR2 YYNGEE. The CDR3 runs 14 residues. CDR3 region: CASRTSGNTGELFF. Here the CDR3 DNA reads TGTGCCAGCCGAACTAGCGGGAACACCGGGGAGCTGTTTTTT.

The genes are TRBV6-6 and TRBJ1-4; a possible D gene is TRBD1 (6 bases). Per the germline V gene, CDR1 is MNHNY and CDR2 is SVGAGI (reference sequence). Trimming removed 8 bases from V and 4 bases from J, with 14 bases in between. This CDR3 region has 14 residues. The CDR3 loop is CASVQQGLNEKLFF. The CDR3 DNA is TGTGCCAGCGTACAACAGGGTCTTAATGAAAAACTGTTTTTT.

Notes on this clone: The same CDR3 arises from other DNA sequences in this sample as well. This CDR3 reads CASSTGQGNYGYTF. The DNA for the CDR3 is TGCGCCAGCAGCACGGGACAGGGGAACTATGGCTACACCTTC. The chain links TRBV5-1 to TRBJ1-2, with TRBD1 matching 10 bases. The V gene's germline CDR1 is SGHRS and CDR2 YFSETQ. V lost 4 bases, J lost 2 bases, and 2 bases stayed unmatched. CDR3 length equals 14 residues.

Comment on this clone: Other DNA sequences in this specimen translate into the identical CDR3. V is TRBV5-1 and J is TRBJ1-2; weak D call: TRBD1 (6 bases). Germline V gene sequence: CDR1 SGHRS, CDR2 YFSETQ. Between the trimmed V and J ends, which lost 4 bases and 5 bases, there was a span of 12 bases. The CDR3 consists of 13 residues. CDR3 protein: CASSLGTNYGYTF. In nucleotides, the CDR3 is TGCGCCAGCAGCCTCGGGACAAATTATGGCTACACCTTC.

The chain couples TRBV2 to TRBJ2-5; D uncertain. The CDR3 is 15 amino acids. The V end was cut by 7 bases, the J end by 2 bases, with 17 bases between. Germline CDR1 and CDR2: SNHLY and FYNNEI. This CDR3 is CASTLTGALQETQYF. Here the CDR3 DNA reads TGTGCCAGCACCTTGACCGGAGCGCTACAAGAGACCCAGTACTTC. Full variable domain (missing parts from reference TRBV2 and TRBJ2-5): EPEVTQTPSHQVTQMGQEVILRCVPISNHLYFYWYRQILGQKVEFLVSFYNNEISEKSEIFDDQFSVERPDGSNFTLKIRSTKLEDSAMYFCASTLTGALQETQYFGPGTRLLVL.

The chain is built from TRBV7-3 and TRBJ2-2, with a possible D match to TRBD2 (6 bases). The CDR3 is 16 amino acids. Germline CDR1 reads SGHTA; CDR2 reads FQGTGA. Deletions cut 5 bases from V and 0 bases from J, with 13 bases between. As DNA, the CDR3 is TGTGCCAGCAGCCCGGAACCGGGAGCGAACACCGGGGAGCTGTTTTTT. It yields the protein CASSPEPGANTGELFF.

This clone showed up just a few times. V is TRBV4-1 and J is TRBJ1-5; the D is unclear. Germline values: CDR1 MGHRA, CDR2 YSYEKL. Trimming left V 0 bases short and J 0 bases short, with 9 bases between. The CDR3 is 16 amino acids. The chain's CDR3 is CASSQDLGRSNQPQHF. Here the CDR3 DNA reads TGCGCCAGCAGCCAAGATCTCGGGCGTAGCAATCAGCCCCAGCATTTT.

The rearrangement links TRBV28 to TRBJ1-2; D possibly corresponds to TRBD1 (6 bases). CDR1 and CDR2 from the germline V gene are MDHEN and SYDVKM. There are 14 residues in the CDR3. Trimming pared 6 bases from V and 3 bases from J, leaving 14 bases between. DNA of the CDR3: TGTGCCAGCAGGATATCCGGACAGCACTATGGCTACACCTTC. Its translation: CASRISGQHYGYTF.

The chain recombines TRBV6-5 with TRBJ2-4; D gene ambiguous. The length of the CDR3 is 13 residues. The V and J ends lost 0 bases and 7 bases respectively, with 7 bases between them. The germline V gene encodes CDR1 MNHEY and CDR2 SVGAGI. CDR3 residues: CASSYSWQNIQYF. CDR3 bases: TGTGCCAGCAGTTACTCGTGGCAGAACATTCAGTACTTC.

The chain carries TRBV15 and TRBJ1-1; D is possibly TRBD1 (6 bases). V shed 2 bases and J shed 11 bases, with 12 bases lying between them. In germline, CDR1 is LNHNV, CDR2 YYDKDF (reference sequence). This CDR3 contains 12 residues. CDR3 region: CATSRWGAGAFF. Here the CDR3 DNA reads TGTGCCACCAGCAGATGGGGGGCGGGGGCTTTCTTT.

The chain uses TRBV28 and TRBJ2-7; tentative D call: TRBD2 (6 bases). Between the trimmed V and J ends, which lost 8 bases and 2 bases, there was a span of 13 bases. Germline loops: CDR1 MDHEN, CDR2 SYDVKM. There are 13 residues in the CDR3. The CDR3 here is CASRLGGTYEQYF. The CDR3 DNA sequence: TGTGCCAGCCGCCTCGGGGGAACCTACGAGCAGTACTTC.

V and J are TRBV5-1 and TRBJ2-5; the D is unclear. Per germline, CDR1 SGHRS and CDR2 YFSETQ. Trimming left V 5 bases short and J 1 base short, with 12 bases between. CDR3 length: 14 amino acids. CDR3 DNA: TGCGCCAGCAGTCCAGGACCCTTCCAAGAGACCCAGTACTTC. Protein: CASSPGPFQETQYF.

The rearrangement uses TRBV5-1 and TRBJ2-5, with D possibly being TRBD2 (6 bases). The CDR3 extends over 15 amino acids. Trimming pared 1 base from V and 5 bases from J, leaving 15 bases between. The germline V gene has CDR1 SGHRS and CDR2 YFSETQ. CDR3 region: CASSLNEGAGETQYF. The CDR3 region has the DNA TGCGCCAGCAGCTTGAATGAGGGAGCGGGCGAGACCCAGTACTTC.

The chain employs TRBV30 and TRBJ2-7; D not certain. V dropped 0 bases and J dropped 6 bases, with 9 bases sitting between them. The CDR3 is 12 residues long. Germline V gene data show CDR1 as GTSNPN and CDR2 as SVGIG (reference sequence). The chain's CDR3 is CAWSVRPLEQYF. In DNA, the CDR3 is TGTGCCTGGAGTGTACGCCCCCTCGAGCAGTACTTC.

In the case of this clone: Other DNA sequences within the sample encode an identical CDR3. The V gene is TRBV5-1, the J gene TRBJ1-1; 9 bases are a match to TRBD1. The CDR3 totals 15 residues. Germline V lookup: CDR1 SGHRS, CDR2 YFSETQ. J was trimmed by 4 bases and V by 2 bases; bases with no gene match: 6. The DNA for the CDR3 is TGCGCCAGCAGCTTTACAGGGGGCGCCAGCACTGAAGCTTTCTTT. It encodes CASSFTGGASTEAFF.